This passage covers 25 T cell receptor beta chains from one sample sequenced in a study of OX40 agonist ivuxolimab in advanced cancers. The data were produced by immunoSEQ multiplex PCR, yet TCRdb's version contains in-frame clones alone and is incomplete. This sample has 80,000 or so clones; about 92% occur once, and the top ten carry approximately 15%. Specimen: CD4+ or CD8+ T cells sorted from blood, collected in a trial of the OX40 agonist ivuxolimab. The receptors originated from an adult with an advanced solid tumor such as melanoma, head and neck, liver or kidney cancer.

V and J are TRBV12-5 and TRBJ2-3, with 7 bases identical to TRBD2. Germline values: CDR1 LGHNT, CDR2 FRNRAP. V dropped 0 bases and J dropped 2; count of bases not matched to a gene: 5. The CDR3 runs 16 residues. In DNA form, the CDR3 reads TGTGCTAGTGGTTTGGTACTGCGGGGGACCACAGATACGCAGTATTTT. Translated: CASGLVLRGTTDTQYF. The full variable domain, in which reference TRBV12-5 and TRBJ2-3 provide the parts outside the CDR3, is DARVTQTPRHKVTEMGQEVTMRCQPILGHNTVFWYRQTMMQGLELLAYFRNRAPLDDSGMPKDRFSAEMPDATLATLKIQPSEPRDSAVYFCASGLVLRGTTDTQYFGPGTRLTVL.

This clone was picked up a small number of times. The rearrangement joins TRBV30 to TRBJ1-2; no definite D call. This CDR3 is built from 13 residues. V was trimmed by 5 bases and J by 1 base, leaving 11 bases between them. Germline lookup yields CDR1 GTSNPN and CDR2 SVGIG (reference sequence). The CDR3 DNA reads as TGTGCCTGGGTCGATGTGGGTAACTATGGCTACACCTTC. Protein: CAWVDVGNYGYTF.

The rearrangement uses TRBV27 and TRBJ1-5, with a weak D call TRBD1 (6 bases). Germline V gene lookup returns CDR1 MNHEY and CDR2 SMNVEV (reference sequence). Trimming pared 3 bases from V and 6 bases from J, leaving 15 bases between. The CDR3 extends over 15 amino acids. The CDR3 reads CASSFSGDAVQPQHF. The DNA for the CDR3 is TGTGCCAGCAGTTTTTCAGGGGATGCAGTTCAGCCCCAGCATTTT.

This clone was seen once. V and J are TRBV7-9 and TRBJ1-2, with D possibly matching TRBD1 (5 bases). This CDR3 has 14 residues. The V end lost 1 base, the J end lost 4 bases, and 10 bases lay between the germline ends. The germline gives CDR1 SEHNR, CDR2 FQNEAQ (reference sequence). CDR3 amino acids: CASSLVGTSYGYTF. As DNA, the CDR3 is TGTGCCAGCAGCTTAGTCGGGACGAGCTATGGCTACACCTTC.

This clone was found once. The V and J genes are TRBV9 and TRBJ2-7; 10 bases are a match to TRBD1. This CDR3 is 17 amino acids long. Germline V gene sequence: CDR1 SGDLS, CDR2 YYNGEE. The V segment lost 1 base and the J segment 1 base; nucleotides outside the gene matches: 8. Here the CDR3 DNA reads TGTGCCAGCAGCGTAAACCCCGGGACAGGGGATTCCTACGAGCAGTACTTC. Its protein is CASSVNPGTGDSYEQYF.

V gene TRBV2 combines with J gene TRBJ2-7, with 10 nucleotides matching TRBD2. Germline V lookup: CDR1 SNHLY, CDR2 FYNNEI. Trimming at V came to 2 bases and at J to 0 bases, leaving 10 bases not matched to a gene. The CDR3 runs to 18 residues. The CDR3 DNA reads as TGTGCCAGCAGTGAAAAGAGATCTAGCGGGAGTTTCTCCTACGAGCAGTACTTC. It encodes CASSEKRSSGSFSYEQYF.

In DNA form, the CDR3 reads TGCGCCAGCAGCTTGGATCCGGGACAGGGTACTAACTATGGCTACACCTTC. Protein sequence: CASSLDPGQGTNYGYTF. This chain uses TRBV5-1 with TRBJ1-2; TRBD1 aligns across 9 bases. The germline V gene encodes CDR1 SGHRS and CDR2 YFSETQ. The CDR3 loop spans 17 amino acids. V shed 0 bases and J 0 bases; nucleotides not matched to a gene: 6.

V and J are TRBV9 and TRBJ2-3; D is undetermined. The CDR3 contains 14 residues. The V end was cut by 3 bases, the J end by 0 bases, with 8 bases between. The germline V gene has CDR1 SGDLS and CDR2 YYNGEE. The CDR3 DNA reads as TGTGCCAGCAGCGAGGTCGGGAGCACAGATACGCAGTATTTT. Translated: CASSEVGSTDTQYF.

CDR3: CASSQDLDGGEQFF. In nucleotides, the CDR3 is TGCGCCAGCAGCCAAGATCTGGACGGGGGTGAGCAGTTCTTC. The V call is TRBV4-3, the J call TRBJ2-1, with D perhaps matching TRBD2 (6 bases). Germline CDR1 and CDR2: LGHNA and YSLEER. CDR3 length: 14 residues. The V gene lost 0 bases and the J gene lost 9 bases, with 12 bases spanning the gap.

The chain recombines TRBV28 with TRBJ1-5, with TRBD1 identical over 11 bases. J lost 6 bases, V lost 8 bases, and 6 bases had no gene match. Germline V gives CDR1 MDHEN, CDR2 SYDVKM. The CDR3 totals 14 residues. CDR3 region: CASGRDRGFQPQHF. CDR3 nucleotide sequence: TGTGCCAGCGGAAGGGACAGGGGGTTTCAGCCCCAGCATTTT.

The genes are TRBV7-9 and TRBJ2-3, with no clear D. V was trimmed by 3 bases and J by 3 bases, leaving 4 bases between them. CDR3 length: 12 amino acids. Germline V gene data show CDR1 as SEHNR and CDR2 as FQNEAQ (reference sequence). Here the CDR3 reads CASSFGTDTQYF. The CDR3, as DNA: TGTGCCAGCAGCTTCGGGACAGATACGCAGTATTTT.

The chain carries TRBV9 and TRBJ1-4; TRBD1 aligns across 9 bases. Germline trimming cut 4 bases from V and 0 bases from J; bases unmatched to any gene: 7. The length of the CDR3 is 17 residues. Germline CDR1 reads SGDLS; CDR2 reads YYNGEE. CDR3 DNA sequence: TGTGCCAGCAGCCCCGCCGGGACAGGGACAACTAATGAAAAACTGTTTTTT. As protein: CASSPAGTGTTNEKLFF.

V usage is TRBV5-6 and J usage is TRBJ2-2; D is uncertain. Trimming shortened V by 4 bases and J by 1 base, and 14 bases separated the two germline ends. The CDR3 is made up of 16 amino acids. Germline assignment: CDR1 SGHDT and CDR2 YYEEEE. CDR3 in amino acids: CASSPALVMNTGELFF. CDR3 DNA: TGTGCCAGCAGCCCCGCTCTAGTTATGAACACCGGGGAGCTGTTTTTT.

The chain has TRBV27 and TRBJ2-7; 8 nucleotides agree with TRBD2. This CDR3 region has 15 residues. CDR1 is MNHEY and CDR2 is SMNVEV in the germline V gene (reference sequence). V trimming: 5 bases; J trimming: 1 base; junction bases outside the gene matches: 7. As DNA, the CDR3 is TGTGCCAGCAGTCAAGGACTAGCTCTTTCCTACGAGCAGTACTTC. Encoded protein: CASSQGLALSYEQYF.

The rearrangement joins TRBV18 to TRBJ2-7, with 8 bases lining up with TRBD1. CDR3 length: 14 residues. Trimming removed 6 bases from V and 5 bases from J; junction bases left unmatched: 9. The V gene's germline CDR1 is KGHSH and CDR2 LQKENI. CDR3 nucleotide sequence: TGTGCCAGCTCTCCCGGACAGGGAACACACGAGCAGTACTTC. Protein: CASSPGQGTHEQYF.

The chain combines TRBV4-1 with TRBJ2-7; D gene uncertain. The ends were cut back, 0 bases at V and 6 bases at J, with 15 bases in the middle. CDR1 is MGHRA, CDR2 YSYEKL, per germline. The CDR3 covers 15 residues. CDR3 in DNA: TGCGCCAGCAGCCAAGATTTGACCCCCCGACGCGAGCAGTACTTC. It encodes CASSQDLTPRREQYF.

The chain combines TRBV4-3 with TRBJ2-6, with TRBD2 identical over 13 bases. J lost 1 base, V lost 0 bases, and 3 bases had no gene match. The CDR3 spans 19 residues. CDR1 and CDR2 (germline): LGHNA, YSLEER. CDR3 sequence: CASSQEGLAGLSGANVLTF. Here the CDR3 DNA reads TGCGCCAGCAGCCAAGAGGGACTAGCGGGGCTTTCTGGGGCCAACGTCCTGACTTTC.

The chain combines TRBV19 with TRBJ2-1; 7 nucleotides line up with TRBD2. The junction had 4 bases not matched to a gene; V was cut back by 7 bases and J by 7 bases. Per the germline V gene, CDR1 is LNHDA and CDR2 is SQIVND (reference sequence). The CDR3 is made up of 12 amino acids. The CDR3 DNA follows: TGTGCCAGTACAATGGGGGGGAATGAGCAGTTCTTC. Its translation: CASTMGGNEQFF.

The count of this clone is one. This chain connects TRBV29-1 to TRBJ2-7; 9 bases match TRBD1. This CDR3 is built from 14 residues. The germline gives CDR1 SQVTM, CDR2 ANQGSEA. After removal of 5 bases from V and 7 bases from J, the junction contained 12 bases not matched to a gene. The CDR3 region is CSVSTGTGSSEQYF. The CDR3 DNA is TGCAGCGTTTCTACCGGGACAGGGTCGTCAGAGCAGTACTTC.

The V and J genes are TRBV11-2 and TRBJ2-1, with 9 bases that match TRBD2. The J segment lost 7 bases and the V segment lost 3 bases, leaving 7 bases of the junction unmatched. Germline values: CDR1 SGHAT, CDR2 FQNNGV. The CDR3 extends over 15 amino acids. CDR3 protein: CASSLGSGSRNEQFF. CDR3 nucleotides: TGTGCCAGCAGCTTGGGTAGCGGGAGTCGGAATGAGCAGTTCTTC.

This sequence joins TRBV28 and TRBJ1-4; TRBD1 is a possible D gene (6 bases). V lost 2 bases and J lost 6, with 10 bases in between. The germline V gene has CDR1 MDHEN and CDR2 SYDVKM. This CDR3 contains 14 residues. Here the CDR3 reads CASSLDRMDEKLFF. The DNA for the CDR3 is TGTGCCAGCAGTTTAGACAGGATGGATGAAAAACTGTTTTTT.

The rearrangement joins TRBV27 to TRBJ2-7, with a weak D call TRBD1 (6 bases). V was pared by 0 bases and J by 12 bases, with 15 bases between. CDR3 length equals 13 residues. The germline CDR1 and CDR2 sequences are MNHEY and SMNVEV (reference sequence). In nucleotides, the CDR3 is TGTGCCAGCAGTTTATCGGGGGTGACAGGCACGTACTTC. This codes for CASSLSGVTGTYF.

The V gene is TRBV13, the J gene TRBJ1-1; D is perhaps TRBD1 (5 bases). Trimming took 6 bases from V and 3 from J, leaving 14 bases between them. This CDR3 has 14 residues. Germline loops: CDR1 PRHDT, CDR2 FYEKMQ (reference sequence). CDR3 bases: TGTGCCAGCAGGGAGGACGGGGCCGACACTGAAGCTTTCTTT. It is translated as CASREDGADTEAFF. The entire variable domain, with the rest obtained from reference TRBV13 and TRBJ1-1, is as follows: AAGVIQSPRHLIKEKRETATLKCYPIPRHDTVYWYQQGPGQDPQFLISFYEKMQSDKGSIPDRFSAQQFSDYHSELNMSSLELGDSALYFCASREDGADTEAFFGQGTRLTVV.

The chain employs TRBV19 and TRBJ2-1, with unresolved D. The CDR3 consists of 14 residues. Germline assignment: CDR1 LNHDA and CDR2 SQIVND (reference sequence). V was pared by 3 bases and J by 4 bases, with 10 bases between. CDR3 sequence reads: CASSILGPYNEQFF. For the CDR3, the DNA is TGTGCCAGTAGTATTCTCGGGCCGTACAATGAGCAGTTCTTC.

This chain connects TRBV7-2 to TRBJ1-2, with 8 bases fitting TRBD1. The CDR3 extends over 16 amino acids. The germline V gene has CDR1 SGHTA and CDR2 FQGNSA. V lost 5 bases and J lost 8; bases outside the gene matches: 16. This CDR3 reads CASSRTRGQGALGYTF. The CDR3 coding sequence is TGTGCCAGCAGCCGCACTCGGGGCCAGGGGGCTCTCGGCTACACCTTC.